The clone carrying this TCR beta chain was picked up many times. Antigen: not known. PBMCs numbering at least 7 million were isolated per sample. These data belong to a study of blood T cells in healthy people across ages. The CDR3 is 13 amino acids. Germline V lookup: CDR1 LNHDA, CDR2 SQIVND (reference sequence). V lost 6 bases and J lost 10; bases outside the gene matches: 10. The study's findings and limits: Long-lived donors exceeded aged donors in naive CD4+ cells and diversity.

With a J-beta primer mix and a sample-barcoded 5' primer, a second PCR ran about 7 to 11 cycles. TCRdb fed the 5' RACE reads into MiXCR, producing one record per CDR3 protein. The table has 550,000 to 650,000 distinct CDR3 sequences, roughly a quarter seen once. The same data also contributed to another study, on T cells of mothers and their children. From that study: Whether pairs are related or unrelated, thymic selection shapes their TCR recombination output in much the same way. Slightly higher, non-significant overlap characterized related mother-child pairs relative to unrelated pairs.

The specimen sequenced was blood. The source is a boy between 2 and 10 years old in good health. The J gene is TRBJ1-1, the V gene TRBV19, with 8 bases lining up with TRBD1. CDR3 loop: CASRGTGRGAAFF. The DNA of the CDR3 is TGTGCCAGTAGAGGGACAGGCCGAGGAGCAGCTTTCTTT.